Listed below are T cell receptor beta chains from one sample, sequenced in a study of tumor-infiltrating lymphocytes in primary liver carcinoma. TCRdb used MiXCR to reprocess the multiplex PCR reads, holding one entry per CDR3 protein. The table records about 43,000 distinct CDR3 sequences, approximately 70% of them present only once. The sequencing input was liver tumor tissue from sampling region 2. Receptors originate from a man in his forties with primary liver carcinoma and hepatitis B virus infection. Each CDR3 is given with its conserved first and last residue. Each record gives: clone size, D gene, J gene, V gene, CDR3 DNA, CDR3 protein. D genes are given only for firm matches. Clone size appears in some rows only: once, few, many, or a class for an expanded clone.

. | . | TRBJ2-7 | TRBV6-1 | TGTGCCAGCGAGCCCAGCACAGATACGCAGTACTTC | CASEPSTDTQYF
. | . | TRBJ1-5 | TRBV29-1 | TGCAACGTTGTCGGAGAGATCAATCAGCCCCAGCAGTTT | CNVVGEINQPQQF
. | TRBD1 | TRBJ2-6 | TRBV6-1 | TGTGGCAGCAGACCTCTTAGAGGGGGCTTCCCTGGGGCCAACGTCCTGACTTTC | CGSRPLRGGFPGANVLTF
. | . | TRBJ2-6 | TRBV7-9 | TGTGTCAGCCAGGGTAAATCGCCTGGGGCCAACGTCCTGACTTTC | CVSQGKSPGANVLTF
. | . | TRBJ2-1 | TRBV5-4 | TGTGCCAGCAGTTTGGGGGGTCTGGTGAATGAGCAGTTCTTC | CASSLGGLVNEQFF
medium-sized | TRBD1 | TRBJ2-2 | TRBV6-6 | TGTGCCAGCAGTTCCCTGACAGGGGTTTCCGGGGAGCTGTTTTTT | CASSSLTGVSGELFF
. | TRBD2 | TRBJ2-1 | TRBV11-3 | TGTGCCAGCAGCCTCGACAGCGGGAACGGGCACAACGAGCAGTTCTTT | CASSLDSGNGHNEQFF
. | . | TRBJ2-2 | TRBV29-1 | TGCAGCGTCCTCAGTCCGGGACTCGCCGGGGTGCTGTTTTTT | CSVLSPGLAGVLFF
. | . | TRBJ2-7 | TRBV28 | TGTGCCAACAGTCCCCTGGCGGACCAGAGAATCGAGTACTTC | CANSPLADQRIEYF
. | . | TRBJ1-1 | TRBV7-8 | TGTGCCAGCAGTTTAAGGAAGAACATGCAAATAAACACTGAAGCTTTCTTT | CASSLRKNMQINTEAFF
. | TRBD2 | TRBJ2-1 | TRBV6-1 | TGTGCGAGCAGCCCGAGACTAGCGGGAACCTACAATGAGCAGTTCTTC | CASSPRLAGTYNEQFF
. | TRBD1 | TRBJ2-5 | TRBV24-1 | TGTGCCACCAGTAACCCGACAGGGTCTGGGGAGACCCAGAACTTC | CATSNPTGSGETQNF
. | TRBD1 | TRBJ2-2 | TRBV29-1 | TGCAGCGTTGATACGCTGGGGAACACAGGGGAGCCGTTTTTT | CSVDTLGNTGEPFF
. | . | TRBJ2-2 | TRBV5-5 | TGTGCCAGCAACTTATCCGAGGAGCTGTTTTTT | CASNLSEELFF
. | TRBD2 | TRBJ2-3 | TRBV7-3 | TGTGTCGGCAGCTTAGCGGGAGGAACAGATACGCAGTATTTT | CVGSLAGGTDTQYF
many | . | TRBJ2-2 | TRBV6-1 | TGTGCCAGCAACCCCCGAGGGACAATAGAGGAGCTGTTTTTT | CASNPRGTIEELFF
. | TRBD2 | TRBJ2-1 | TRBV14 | TGTGACAGTAGTGCCCTAGCGGGATGGGTAAACAATGAGCAGTTCTTC | CDSSALAGWVNNEQFF
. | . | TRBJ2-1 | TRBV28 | TGTGCCAACAGAAACCCGTCTAGTTGGAGTCTCAATGAGCAGTTCTTC | CANRNPSSWSLNEQFF
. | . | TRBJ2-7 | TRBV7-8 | TGTGCCAGCAACGCTCTCGGTTCTTGCGAGCAGTACTTC | CASNALGSCEQYF
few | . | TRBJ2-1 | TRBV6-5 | TGTGCCAGCAGCTACGCCGTATTAAGTGAGCAGTTCTTC | CASSYAVLSEQFF
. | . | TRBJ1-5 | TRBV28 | TGTGCCAGCGGACCTGTGGTGGGCCCTCAGCCCCAGCATTTT | CASGPVVGPQPQHF
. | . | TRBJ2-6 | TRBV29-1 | TGCAGCGTTGATGACACTTCGCAGAATACTGGGGCCAATGTCCTGACTTTC | CSVDDTSQNTGANVLTF
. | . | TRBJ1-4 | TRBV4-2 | TGTGCCAGTAGTCAGCCCCACCATGAAAAACTGTTTTTT | CASSQPHHEKLFF
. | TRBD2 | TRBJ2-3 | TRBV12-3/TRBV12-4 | TGTGCCAGCTGTTCCCCAACTAGCGGGAGAAGTATAGATACGCAGTATTTT | CASCSPTSGRSIDTQYF
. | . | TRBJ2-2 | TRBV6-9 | TGTGCTAGCGCCAGGGTGGACACCGGGAAGCTGTTTTTT | CASARVDTGKLFF
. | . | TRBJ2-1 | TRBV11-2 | TGTGCCAACAGCTTGATAGGGCTAGTTGGCCCCTACAATGAGCAGTTCTTC | CANSLIGLVGPYNEQFF
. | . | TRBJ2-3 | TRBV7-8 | TGTGCCAGCAGCACGGGAGATACGCAGTGTTTT | CASSTGDTQCF
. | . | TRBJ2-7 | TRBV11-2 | TGTGCCGGCAGGGTGGGAACGGGAGAAGGATCCTACGAGCAGTACTTC | CAGRVGTGEGSYEQYF
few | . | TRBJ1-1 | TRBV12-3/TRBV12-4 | TGTGCCAGCAGTTCTTACTTGAACGCTGAAGCTTTCTTT | CASSSYLNAEAFF
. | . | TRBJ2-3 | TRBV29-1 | TGTAGCGTCGAGACTTCAGGAGATACGCAGTATTTT | CSVETSGDTQYF
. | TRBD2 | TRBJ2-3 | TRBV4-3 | TGCGCCAGCAGGCAAGGTCTTCCCTCCGGGACTAACGGGAGAGCAGATACGCAGTATTTT | CASRQGLPSGTNGRADTQYF